The T cell receptor beta chain under discussion was sequenced for a study of OX40 agonist ivuxolimab in advanced cancers. General notes on the study: Ivuxolimab was an agonistic, fully human IgG2 monoclonal antibody directed against OX40 (CD134), a costimulatory receptor. In the dose-escalation cohort, roughly 80% of patients were male, and the mean age was roughly 60 years, with a range of about 23 to 85. Among the roughly 54 dose-escalation patients, 19 had hepatocellular carcinoma, 15 or so melanoma, 9 renal cell carcinoma and 9 head and neck cancer. The paper covers the monotherapy dose-escalation part of the phase I ivuxolimab trial, which included N = 52 patients. Intravenous ivuxolimab was administered to patients every 2 weeks at six dose levels: 0.01, 0.1, 0.3, 1.5, 3 and 10 mg/kg. Prior anti-PD-1, anti-PD-L1 or anti-CTLA-4 therapy was permitted, and checkpoint inhibitors had been received by roughly 42% of dose-escalation patients. Peripheral TCRbeta sequencing was intended to test whether TCR sequence diversity was altered and clonal T-cell expansion was caused by ivuxolimab. Partial responses occurred in three dose-escalation patients, of whom one had hepatocellular carcinoma and two had cutaneous melanoma.

This clone was counted only a few times. No antigen is known for it. Per-nucleotide qualities are absent, and no much larger clonotype sits a single base away. The study at large found these results: At doses of 0.1 to 3.0 mg/kg, clonal expansion of both CD4+ and CD8+ T cells in blood was seen between baseline and week 6. Low levels of normalized T-cell clonal expansion were also seen in some nonresponding patients. After ivuxolimab, CD8+ T cells had more expanded clones than CD4+ T cells on average. Which antigens the clonally expanded peripheral T cells were specific for was not determined. In the 0.1-3.0 mg/kg groups, partial responders had among the lowest normalized peripheral clonal expansion, particularly in CD8+ T cells.

The trial excluded patients who had a history of autoimmune disease or were on systemic immunosuppression. In every dose cohort, peripheral blood was drawn for TCR sequencing at baseline, cycle 4 day 1, and cycle 7 day 1. Samples came from an open-label, multicenter, first-in-human phase I dose-escalation trial of ivuxolimab. Adults with locally advanced or metastatic melanoma, renal cell carcinoma, hepatocellular carcinoma or head and neck squamous cell carcinoma were enrolled in the trial. Before TCR sequencing, CD4+ and CD8+ T cells were separately sorted from peripheral blood. V sheds 2 bases and J sheds 1 base, leaving 18 bases between their ends. Sequences SGHRS (CDR1) and YFSETQ (CDR2) are obtained from the germline V gene. The CDR3 sequence holds 17 residues, the cysteine and phenylalanine included. Only CDR3 DNA remains: 51 bases, in frame from the first base. To sequence the TCRbeta CDR3 region, genomic DNA was isolated from the sorted cells. The immunoSEQ Assay was used for sequencing of TCRbeta CDR3 regions. This immuneACCESS table, as held by TCRdb, lists in-frame sequences with V and J called but not all clones. Of the missing ones, under half trace to an unresolved V gene in checked studies; the others have no known cause. The table for this sample lists roughly 70,000 clones; around 88% of them were counted only once. Of the sample, under 3% is held by the ten largest clones.

This specimen was CD4+ or CD8+ T cells sorted from blood, taken in a trial of the OX40 agonist ivuxolimab. The V and J genes are TRBV5-1 and TRBJ2-5, with no confident D gene call. The source is an adult with an advanced solid tumor such as melanoma, head and neck, liver or kidney cancer. The CDR3 region has the sequence CASSLPWAVGSQETQYF. The nucleotides are TGCGCCAGCAGCTTACCGTGGGCAGTAGGATCCCAAGAGACCCAGTACTTC.